The 6 T cell receptor beta chains below come from one sample, sequenced in a study of CD8 T cells in ankylosing spondylitis. Each CDR3 protein gets one entry after TCRdb re-called the 5' RACE reads with MiXCR. Here the sample spans roughly 160,000 distinct CDR3 sequences, 9.8% being singletons. The sample comprised blood, either unsorted or a sorted T cell fraction (not recorded which). The origin of the receptors is a female donor with ankylosing spondylitis or in good health (not recorded which).

This clonotype has more than one count but fewer than ten. The chain recombines TRBV30 with TRBJ2-3; D is uncertain. CDR1 is GTSNPN, CDR2 SVGIG, per germline (reference sequence). Trimming removed 4 bases from V and 2 bases from J, with 13 bases in between. This CDR3 has 14 residues. The CDR3 loop is CAWTAQAYTDTQYF. The CDR3 nucleotides read TGTGCCTGGACGGCTCAGGCTTACACAGATACGCAGTATTTT.

The chain uses TRBV10-3 and TRBJ2-7; 9 bases line up with TRBD2. V lost 5 bases and J lost 2; bases outside the gene matches: 4. This CDR3 has 14 amino acids. Per the germline V gene, CDR1 is ENHRY and CDR2 is SYGVKD. The chain's CDR3 is CAISSSGTTYEQYF. CDR3 DNA: TGTGCCATCAGTTCTAGCGGGACCACCTACGAGCAGTACTTC.

The V and J genes are TRBV6-2 or TRBV6-3 and TRBJ1-6; a weak D match, TRBD1 (6 bases). The CDR3 runs to 15 residues. Per germline, CDR1 MNHEY and CDR2 SVGEGT. The germline V and J ends were trimmed by 1 base and 10 bases, with 14 bases remaining between them. The CDR3 reads CASSYFPDQGSPLHF. CDR3 nucleotide sequence: TGTGCCAGCAGTTACTTCCCGGACCAGGGGTCACCCCTCCACTTT.

This clonotype turned up a few times. The gene calls are TRBV4-3 and TRBJ2-3; D is perhaps TRBD2 (5 bases). The CDR3 extends over 15 amino acids. In germline, CDR1 is LGHNA, CDR2 YSLEER. Trimming cost V 0 bases and J 2 bases, with 9 bases left between them. CDR3 sequence (DNA): TGCGCCAGCAGCCAAGATAGCGCGTACACAGATACGCAGTATTTT. Residues: CASSQDSAYTDTQYF.

This chain links TRBV19 with TRBJ2-5; D call uncertain. This CDR3 has 14 amino acids. Between the trimmed V and J ends, which lost 1 base and 2 bases, there was a span of 8 bases. In germline, CDR1 is LNHDA, CDR2 SQIVND (reference sequence). The CDR3 loop is CASSIVGGQETQYF. Here the CDR3 DNA reads TGTGCCAGTAGTATAGTTGGCGGACAAGAGACCCAGTACTTC.

This clonotype came up a few times. V and J are TRBV9 and TRBJ1-6; D call uncertain. The CDR3 totals 13 residues. The germline V gene has CDR1 SGDLS and CDR2 YYNGEE. Trimming took off 0 bases at V and 8 bases at J, with 6 bases between the two ends. The CDR3 DNA is TGTGCCAGCAGCGTAGGGTGGGATTCACCCCTCCACTTT. Residues: CASSVGWDSPLHF.